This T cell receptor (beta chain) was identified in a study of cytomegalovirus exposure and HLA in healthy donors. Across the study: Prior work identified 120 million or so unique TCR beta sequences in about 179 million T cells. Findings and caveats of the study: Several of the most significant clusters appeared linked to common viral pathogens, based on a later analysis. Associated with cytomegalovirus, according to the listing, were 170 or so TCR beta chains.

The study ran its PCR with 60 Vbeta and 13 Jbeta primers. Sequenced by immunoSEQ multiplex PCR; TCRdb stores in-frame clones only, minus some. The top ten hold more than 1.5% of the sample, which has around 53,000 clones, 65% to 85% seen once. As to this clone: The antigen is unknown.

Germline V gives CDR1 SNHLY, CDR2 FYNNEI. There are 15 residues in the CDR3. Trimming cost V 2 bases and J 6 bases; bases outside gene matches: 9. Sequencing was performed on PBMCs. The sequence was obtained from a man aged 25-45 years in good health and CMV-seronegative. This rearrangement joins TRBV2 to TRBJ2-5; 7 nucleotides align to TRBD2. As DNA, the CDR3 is TGTGCCAGCAGTGAACTGGCGGGAGTAAGCAAGACCCAGTACTTC. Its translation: CASSELAGVSKTQYF.